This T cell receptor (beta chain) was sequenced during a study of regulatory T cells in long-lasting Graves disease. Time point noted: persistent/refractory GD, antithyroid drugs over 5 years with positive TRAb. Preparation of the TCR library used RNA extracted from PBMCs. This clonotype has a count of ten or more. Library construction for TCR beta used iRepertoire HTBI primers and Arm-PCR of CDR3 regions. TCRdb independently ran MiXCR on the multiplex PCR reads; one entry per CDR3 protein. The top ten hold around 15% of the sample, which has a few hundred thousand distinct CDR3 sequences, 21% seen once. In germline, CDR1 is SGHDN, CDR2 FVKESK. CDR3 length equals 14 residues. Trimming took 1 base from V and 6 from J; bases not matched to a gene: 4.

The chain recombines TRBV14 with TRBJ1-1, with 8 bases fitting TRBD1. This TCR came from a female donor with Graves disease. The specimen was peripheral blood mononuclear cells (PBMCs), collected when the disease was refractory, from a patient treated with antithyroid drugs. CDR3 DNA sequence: TGTGCCAGCAGCCAAGCAGGGGGCTGGTCTGAAGCTTTCTTT. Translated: CASSQAGGWSEAFF.